Below, 16 T cell receptor beta chains from the same sample are listed, as sequenced in a study of blood T cells in healthy people across ages. A sample-barcoded 5' primer and a J-beta primer mix were used in a second PCR of roughly 6 to 11 cycles. TCRdb re-called the 5' RACE reads through MiXCR, storing one row per CDR3 protein. The sample yields just over 1 million distinct CDR3 sequences, 40% to 55% seen once. Sequencing was performed on blood. Source of these receptors: a woman aged 55-75 years in good health.

The rearrangement joins TRBV11-2 to TRBJ2-2; 8 nucleotides line up with TRBD1. CDR1 and CDR2 (germline): SGHAT, FQNNGV. This CDR3 comprises 16 residues. Trimming removed 6 bases from V and 5 bases from J; junction bases left unmatched: 11. CDR3 residues: CASSFRQGAGTGELFF. CDR3 nucleotides: TGTGCCAGCAGTTTCAGGCAGGGGGCTGGGACCGGGGAGCTGTTTTTT.

This clonotype was observed a few times. The V and J genes are TRBV18 and TRBJ2-5; maybe TRBD1 (5 bases). CDR3 length: 13 residues. Per germline, CDR1 KGHSH and CDR2 LQKENI. V gave up 2 bases and J gave up 5 bases, with 9 bases separating them. This chain's CDR3 is CASSPSGLETQYF. CDR3 bases: TGTGCCAGCTCACCATCAGGGTTGGAGACCCAGTACTTC.

The chain carries TRBV4-1 and TRBJ2-3, with TRBD2 matching over 13 bases. Germline values: CDR1 MGHRA, CDR2 YSYEKL. This CDR3 has 22 amino acids. The V segment lost 2 bases and the J segment 0 bases; nucleotides outside the gene matches: 17. CDR3 nucleotides: TGCGCCAGCAGCCAAAAAAGTCCGGGACTAGCGGGGAAACCTACTAGCACAGATACGCAGTATTTT. Amino acids: CASSQKSPGLAGKPTSTDTQYF.

CDR3 nucleotide sequence: TGTGCTAGTGGTATCCGCAGGGGTTCCTCAAATGAGCAGTTCTTC. Protein sequence: CASGIRRGSSNEQFF. The gene calls are TRBV12-5 and TRBJ2-1; a possible D gene is TRBD1 (6 bases). V lost 5 bases and J lost 7, with 18 bases in between. The CDR3 length is 15 residues. The germline V gene has CDR1 LGHNT and CDR2 FRNRAP.

V and J are TRBV14 and TRBJ2-2, with D hard to call. Trimming took off 1 base at V and 8 bases at J, with 8 bases between the two ends. Per germline, CDR1 SGHDN and CDR2 FVKESK. This CDR3 has 13 residues. In DNA form, the CDR3 reads TGTGCCAGCAGCCAAGTCTGGGGAGGGGAGCTGTTTTTT. It is translated as CASSQVWGGELFF.

The chain uses TRBV20-1 and TRBJ2-1; 13 nucleotides agree with TRBD2. The V gene end was trimmed by 6 bases and the J gene end by 8 bases; junction bases not matched to a gene: 7. Germline assignment: CDR1 DFQATT and CDR2 SNEGSKA (reference sequence). The CDR3 runs 14 residues. In DNA, the CDR3 is TGCAGTGCCGTGGGACTAGCGGGATCCCATGAGCAGTTCTTC. It encodes CSAVGLAGSHEQFF.

This clonotype was seen just once. The chain has TRBV5-1 and TRBJ2-1; 7 bases agree with TRBD1. The assigned J gene may be wrong: the sequence end matches TRBJ2-7 better. CDR3 length: 15 amino acids. Germline assignment: CDR1 SGHRS and CDR2 YFSETQ. The CDR3 here is CASSVTGSPLYEQYF. CDR3 nucleotides: TGCGCCAGCAGCGTGACAGGGTCGCCCCTCTACGAGCAGTACTTC.

This clonotype was detected only once. J is TRBJ2-1 and V is TRBV10-1; 12 nucleotides align to TRBD2. The CDR3 is 16 amino acids. Germline-derived CDR1 and CDR2 are WNHNN and SYGVQD (reference sequence). V lost 8 bases and J lost 7; bases outside the gene matches: 12. CDR3 residues: CASSLAGGPGMNEQFF. The CDR3 DNA reads TGCGCCAGCTCCCTAGCGGGAGGGCCAGGAATGAATGAGCAGTTCTTC.

This clonotype showed up just once. V and J are TRBV15 and TRBJ1-1; D ambiguous. From germline, CDR1 is LNHNV and CDR2 YYDKDF (reference sequence). This CDR3 has 14 residues. The V gene lost 9 bases and the J gene lost 8 bases, with 22 bases spanning the gap. Here the CDR3 DNA reads TGTGCCACTTCGAGGGTGGGTTCGAGGGAGGAAGCTTTCTTT. Translation: CATSRVGSREEAFF.

The V and J genes are TRBV6-5 and TRBJ1-6; tentative D call: TRBD1 (5 bases). Germline CDR1 and CDR2: MNHEY and SVGAGI. V was cut by 7 bases and J by 8 bases, with 15 bases left in between. CDR3 size: 14 residues. The CDR3 DNA sequence: TGTGCCAGCAAGGGGCCAGTGCAAGATTCACCCCTCCACTTT. Translation: CASKGPVQDSPLHF.

The chain links TRBV3-1 to TRBJ2-1, with D uncertain. CDR3 size: 16 residues. Looked up from germline, CDR1 is LGHDT and CDR2 is YNNKEL (reference sequence). Trimming pared 4 bases from V and 6 bases from J, leaving 19 bases between. CDR3 amino acids: CASSPSGPTRLNEQFF. Here the CDR3 DNA reads TGTGCCAGCAGCCCCTCGGGCCCCACGCGACTCAATGAGCAGTTCTTC.

This clonotype was seen a handful of times. The chain uses TRBV28 and TRBJ2-5, with 9 bases fitting TRBD2. Per germline, CDR1 MDHEN and CDR2 SYDVKM. V lost 1 base to trimming and J lost 4 bases; unmatched junction nucleotides: 4. This CDR3 is built from 15 residues. CDR3 coding DNA: TGTGCCAGCAGTTTATTGCGGGAGGGGAGAGAGACCCAGTACTTC. Translating gives CASSLLREGRETQYF.

The chain carries TRBV12-3 or TRBV12-4 and TRBJ1-6; 9 nucleotides line up with TRBD1. There are 16 residues in the CDR3. After removal of 5 bases from V and 5 bases from J, the junction contained 7 bases not matched to a gene. The CDR3 coding sequence is TGTGCCAGCAGTCACCGGACAGGGGCACATAATTCACCCCTCCACTTT. This encodes CASSHRTGAHNSPLHF.

This clonotype has only a few counts. The CDR3 DNA follows: TGTGCCAGCAGTGGACTAGCGGGAGGTATAGATACGCAGTATTTT. Translating gives CASSGLAGGIDTQYF. The V and J genes are TRBV6-5 and TRBJ2-3; 14 bases match TRBD2. The CDR3 totals 15 residues. Germline CDR1 reads MNHEY; CDR2 reads SVGAGI. J lost 5 bases, V lost 5 bases, and 3 bases had no gene match.

Ten or more counts support this clonotype. This rearrangement joins TRBV20-1 to TRBJ2-1, with 11 bases identical to TRBD1. The CDR3 loop spans 14 amino acids. Unmatched junction bases numbered 9, after V lost 7 bases and J lost 7 bases. Germline CDR1 DFQATT, CDR2 SNEGSKA (reference sequence). The CDR3 region has the DNA TGCAGTGGGCGACGGGACAGGGGGAGGAATGAGCAGTTCTTC. It is translated as CSGRRDRGRNEQFF.

The V call is TRBV7-8, the J call TRBJ2-5; D gene ambiguous. The DNA end favors TRBJ2-7, so the J call may be wrong. Germline lookup yields CDR1 SGHVS and CDR2 FQNEAQ. The CDR3 sequence is 12 residues long. The CDR3 spells CASGPSSVEQYF. The CDR3, as DNA: TGTGCCAGCGGACCCAGCAGCGTCGAGCAGTACTTC.